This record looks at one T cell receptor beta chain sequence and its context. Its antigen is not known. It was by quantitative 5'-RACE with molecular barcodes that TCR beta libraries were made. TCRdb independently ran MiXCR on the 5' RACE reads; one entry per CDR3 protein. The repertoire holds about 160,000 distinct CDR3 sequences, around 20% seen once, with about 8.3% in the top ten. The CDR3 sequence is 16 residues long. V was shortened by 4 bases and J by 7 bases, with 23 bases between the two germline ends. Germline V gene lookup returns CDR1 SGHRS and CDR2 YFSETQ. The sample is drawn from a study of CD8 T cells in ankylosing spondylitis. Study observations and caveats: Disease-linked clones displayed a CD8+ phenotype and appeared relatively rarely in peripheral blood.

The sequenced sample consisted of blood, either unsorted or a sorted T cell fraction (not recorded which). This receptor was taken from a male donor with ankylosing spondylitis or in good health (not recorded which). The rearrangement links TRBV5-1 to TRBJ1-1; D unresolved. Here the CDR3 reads CASSLWYRLGGDEAFF. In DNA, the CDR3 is TGCGCCAGCAGCCTATGGTACCGGCTCGGTGGGGATGAAGCTTTCTTT.